This T cell receptor beta chain was observed in a study of blood T cell repertoires in COVID-19. CDR3 length: 15 amino acids. The V gene end was trimmed by 1 base and the J gene end by 4 bases; junction bases not matched to a gene: 3. CDR1 SGHVS and CDR2 FNYEAQ come from the germline V gene. Per the study methods: The authors estimated nucleated cell counts from reference gene primer amplification. Only in-frame clones appear in the TCRdb table, and some are missing; sequencing was by immunoSEQ multiplex PCR. V and J calls and clone size are those listed in that table; D and trimming were worked out from the DNA. The data show roughly 52,000 clones, roughly 90% seen once.

This receptor was taken from a man aged 40-49 years with COVID-19, enrolled during active disease. The V call is TRBV7-6, the J call TRBJ2-2; 7 nucleotides agree with TRBD2. The sequenced sample consisted of peripheral blood. DNA of the CDR3: TGTGCCAGCAGCTTAGGACTAGCATTCACCGGGGAGCTGTTTTTT. This codes for CASSLGLAFTGELFF.